Below, one T cell receptor (beta chain) is given with its context. Its antigen is currently unknown. These data are taken from a study of vaccination and CD4 T cells after COVID-19. Looking at the study overall: Convalescent patients gave post-COVID blood a median about 91 days post-diagnosis, range 35 to 161.

Once obtained from cultured CD4+ T cells, the DNA was sequenced using the Oncomine TCR Beta short-read assay. Each CDR3 protein gets one entry after TCRdb re-called the PCR reads with MiXCR. The sample consists of fewer than 15,000 distinct CDR3 sequences, about half of them appearing once. The treatment denotes: approximately nine-day PBMC culture with coronavirus spike peptide pools or control peptides (ViraFEST assay). Unmatched junction bases numbered 1, after V lost 0 bases and J lost 6 bases. The CDR3 totals 14 residues. The germline gives CDR1 GTSNPN, CDR2 SVGIG (reference sequence). The receptor was isolated from a human donor who had recovered from COVID-19. Input material: CD4+ T cells from blood, cultured in vitro. This rearrangement joins TRBV30 to TRBJ2-1; TRBD2 aligns across 11 bases. Here the CDR3 DNA reads TGTGCCTGGAGTGTACTAGCGGGAGCCAATGAGCAGTTCTTC. This translates into CAWSVLAGANEQFF. Looking up the rest from reference TRBV30 and TRBJ2-1 gives the full variable domain: SQTIHQWPATLVQPVGSPLSLECTVEGTSNPNLYWYRQAAGRGLQLLFYSVGIGQISSEVPQNLSASRPQDRQFILSSKKLLLSDSGFYLCAWSVLAGANEQFFGPGTRLTVL.